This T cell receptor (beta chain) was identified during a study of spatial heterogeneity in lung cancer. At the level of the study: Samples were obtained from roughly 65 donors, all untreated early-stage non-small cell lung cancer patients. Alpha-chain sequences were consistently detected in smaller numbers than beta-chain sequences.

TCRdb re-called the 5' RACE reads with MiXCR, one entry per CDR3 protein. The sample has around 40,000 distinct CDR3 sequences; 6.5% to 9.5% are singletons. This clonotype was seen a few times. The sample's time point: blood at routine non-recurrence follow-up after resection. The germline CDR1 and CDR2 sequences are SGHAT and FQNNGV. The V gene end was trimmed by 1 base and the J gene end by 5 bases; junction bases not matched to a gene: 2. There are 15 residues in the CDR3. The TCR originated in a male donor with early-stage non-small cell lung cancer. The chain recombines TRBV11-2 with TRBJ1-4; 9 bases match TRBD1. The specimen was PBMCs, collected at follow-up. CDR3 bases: TGTGCCAGCAGCTTAGGACAGGGGGGGAATGAAAAACTGTTTTTT. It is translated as CASSLGQGGNEKLFF.